This T cell receptor beta chain originates from a study of T cell clonotyping in hematopoietic cell transplantation. The assay was immunoSEQ multiplex PCR, and TCRdb's table has in-frame clones only and misses some. The sample consists of approximately 9,500 clones, roughly three quarters of them appearing once. Study-wide results and caveats: Broader posttransplant TCR repertoire diversity was predicted by graft donor and pretransplant recipient Inverse Simpson Index values. Pathologically expanded recipient clonotypes increased progressively from day 30 to day 180 as diversity fell. Few recipient clonotypes overlapped donors; over 97% were de novo at given depth.

V was cut by 0 bases and J by 7 bases, with 13 bases left in between. The CDR3 sequence is 15 residues long. Germline CDR1 is LNHDA and CDR2 is SQIVND (reference sequence). Recipient blood drawn about 28 days pretransplant and days 30, 100, 180 after. Of note for this clone: Its specificity is unknown.

V is TRBV19 and J is TRBJ2-1; D possibly corresponds to TRBD1 (6 bases). The material sequenced was PBMCs, taken 30 days after allogeneic stem cell transplant. This receptor was obtained from a female patient in her 40s who had an allogeneic stem cell transplant from a related donor, so T cells may come from the graft donor. Some clones in this sample may be carry-over from other donors' samples. The CDR3 here is CASSIEGALGNEQFF. The CDR3 DNA is TGTGCCAGTAGTATAGAGGGGGCCCTAGGGAATGAGCAGTTCTTC.